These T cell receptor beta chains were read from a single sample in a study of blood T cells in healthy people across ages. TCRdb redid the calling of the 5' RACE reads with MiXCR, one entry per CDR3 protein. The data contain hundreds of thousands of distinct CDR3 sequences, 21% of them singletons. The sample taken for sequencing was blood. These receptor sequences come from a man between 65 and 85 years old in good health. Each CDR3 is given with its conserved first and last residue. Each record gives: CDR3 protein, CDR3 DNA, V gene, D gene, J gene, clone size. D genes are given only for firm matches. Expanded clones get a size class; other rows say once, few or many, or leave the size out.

CDR3aa: CSVGAIDKDTQYF
CDR3nt: TGCAGCGTAGGGGCCATCGACAAGGATACGCAGTATTTT
v_gene: TRBV29-1
d_gene: NA
j_gene: TRBJ2-3
abundance: few

CDR3aa: CASSPLGAGGEKLFF
CDR3nt: TGTGCCAGCAGTCCCCTTGGGGCAGGGGGTGAAAAACTGTTTTTT
v_gene: TRBV6-5
d_gene: TRBD1
j_gene: TRBJ1-4
abundance: few

CDR3aa: CASAGQGWNEQFF
CDR3nt: TGTGCCAGCGCCGGACAGGGGTGGAATGAGCAGTTCTTC
v_gene: TRBV28
d_gene: TRBD1
j_gene: TRBJ2-1
abundance: few

CDR3aa: CASSLGGGRDTEAFF
CDR3nt: TGTGCCAGCAGTTTAGGAGGCGGGAGGGACACTGAAGCTTTCTTT
v_gene: TRBV12-3/TRBV12-4
d_gene: NA
j_gene: TRBJ1-1
abundance: NA

CDR3aa: CASTEGVDGYTF
CDR3nt: TGTGCCAGCACCGAAGGCGTGGATGGCTACACCTTC
v_gene: TRBV6-5
d_gene: NA
j_gene: TRBJ1-2
abundance: few

CDR3aa: CASSSGRQGSNQPQHF
CDR3nt: TGTGCCAGCAGTTCAGGAAGACAGGGGAGCAATCAGCCCCAGCATTTT
v_gene: TRBV6-6
d_gene: TRBD1
j_gene: TRBJ1-5
abundance: many

CDR3aa: CSARVAPGLQETQYF
CDR3nt: TGCAGTGCTAGAGTTGCCCCTGGACTCCAAGAGACCCAGTACTTC
v_gene: TRBV20-1
d_gene: NA
j_gene: TRBJ2-5
abundance: NA

CDR3aa: CGASPSGRALGDYEQYF
CDR3nt: TGCGGTGCTAGCCCGAGCGGGAGGGCCTTGGGCGACTACGAGCAGTACTTC
v_gene: TRBV20-1
d_gene: TRBD2
j_gene: TRBJ2-7
abundance: NA

CDR3aa: CASSLTGQGTEAFF
CDR3nt: TGTGCCAGCAGCTTAACAGGACAGGGTACTGAAGCTTTCTTT
v_gene: TRBV7-3
d_gene: TRBD1
j_gene: TRBJ1-1
abundance: many

CDR3aa: CASSLAHGGARTEAFF
CDR3nt: TGTGCCAGCAGTTTAGCGCATGGGGGGGCGAGGACTGAAGCTTTCTTT
v_gene: TRBV12-3/TRBV12-4
d_gene: NA
j_gene: TRBJ1-1
abundance: NA

CDR3aa: CASSQDHGLVYEQYF
CDR3nt: TGCGCCAGCAGCCAAGACCACGGCCTAGTCTACGAGCAGTACTTC
v_gene: TRBV4-3
d_gene: NA
j_gene: TRBJ2-7
abundance: few

CDR3aa: CAIRGLSTQYF
CDR3nt: TGTGCCATACGCGGCCTCTCGACGCAGTATTTT
v_gene: TRBV6-2/TRBV6-3
d_gene: NA
j_gene: TRBJ2-3
abundance: few

CDR3aa: CASSLYLSGANVLTF
CDR3nt: TGTGCCAGCAGTCTCTATCTGTCTGGGGCCAACGTCCTGACTTTC
v_gene: TRBV28
d_gene: NA
j_gene: TRBJ2-6
abundance: few

CDR3aa: CASSLVVEIAKNIQYF
CDR3nt: TGTGCCAGCAGTTTAGTGGTAGAGATAGCCAAAAACATTCAGTACTTC
v_gene: TRBV12-3/TRBV12-4
d_gene: NA
j_gene: TRBJ2-4
abundance: few

CDR3aa: CSVVPDKYTGELFF
CDR3nt: TGCAGCGTTGTCCCCGACAAGTACACCGGGGAGCTGTTTTTT
v_gene: TRBV29-1
d_gene: NA
j_gene: TRBJ2-2
abundance: NA

CDR3aa: CASKHTWDRLPHEQFF
CDR3nt: TGTGCCAGCAAACACACCTGGGACAGGTTACCCCATGAGCAGTTCTTC
v_gene: TRBV6-6
d_gene: TRBD1
j_gene: TRBJ2-1
abundance: NA

CDR3aa: CASSLSARYNEQFF
CDR3nt: TGTGCCAGCAGCTTAAGTGCGAGATACAATGAGCAGTTCTTC
v_gene: TRBV7-9
d_gene: NA
j_gene: TRBJ2-1
abundance: few

CDR3aa: CASSLVQNTDTQYF
CDR3nt: TGCGCCAGCAGCCTAGTACAGAACACAGATACGCAGTATTTT
v_gene: TRBV5-1
d_gene: NA
j_gene: TRBJ2-3
abundance: few